This T cell receptor beta chain is drawn from a study of patients and donors after allogeneic stem cell transplantation. TCRdb used MiXCR to reprocess the RT-PCR reads, holding one entry per CDR3 protein. Of some 960,000 distinct CDR3 sequences in the sample, over 15% were seen once. Only a few counts were recorded for this clonotype. V was clipped by 3 bases and J by 4 bases, with 16 bases between them. This CDR3 spans 15 amino acids. Germline CDR1 is SGHRS and CDR2 is YFSETQ. The genes are TRBV5-1 and TRBJ1-2, with D uncertain. The sample consisted of blood, either unsorted or a sorted T cell fraction (not recorded which). The sequence derives from a human donor who was either an allogeneic HSCT recipient or a stem cell or donor lymphocyte infusion donor (not recorded which). It is not recorded whose cells these are; they may come from a transplant donor. The CDR3 DNA follows: TGCGCCAGCAGCTCAGGACGGTCGAGTTCCTATGGCTACACCTTC. Translating it yields CASSSGRSSSYGYTF.